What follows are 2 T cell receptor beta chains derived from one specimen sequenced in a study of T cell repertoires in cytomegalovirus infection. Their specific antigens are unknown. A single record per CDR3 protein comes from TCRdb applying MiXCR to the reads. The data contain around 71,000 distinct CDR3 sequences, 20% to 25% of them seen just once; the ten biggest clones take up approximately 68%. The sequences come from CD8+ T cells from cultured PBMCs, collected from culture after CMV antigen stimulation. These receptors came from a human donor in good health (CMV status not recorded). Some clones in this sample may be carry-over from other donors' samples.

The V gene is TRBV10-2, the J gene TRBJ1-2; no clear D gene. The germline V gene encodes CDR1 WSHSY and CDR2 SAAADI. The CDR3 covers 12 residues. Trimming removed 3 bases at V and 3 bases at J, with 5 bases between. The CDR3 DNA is TGCGCCAGCAGTGACCAAGACTATGGCTACACCTTC. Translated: CASSDQDYGYTF.

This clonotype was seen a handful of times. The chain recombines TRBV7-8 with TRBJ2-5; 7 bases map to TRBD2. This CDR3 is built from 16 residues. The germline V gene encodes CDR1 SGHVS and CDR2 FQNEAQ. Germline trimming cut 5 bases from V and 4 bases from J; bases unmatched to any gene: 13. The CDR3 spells CASSTPPTSRGETQYF. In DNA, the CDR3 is TGTGCCAGCAGCACTCCCCCGACTAGCCGGGGAGAGACCCAGTACTTC.